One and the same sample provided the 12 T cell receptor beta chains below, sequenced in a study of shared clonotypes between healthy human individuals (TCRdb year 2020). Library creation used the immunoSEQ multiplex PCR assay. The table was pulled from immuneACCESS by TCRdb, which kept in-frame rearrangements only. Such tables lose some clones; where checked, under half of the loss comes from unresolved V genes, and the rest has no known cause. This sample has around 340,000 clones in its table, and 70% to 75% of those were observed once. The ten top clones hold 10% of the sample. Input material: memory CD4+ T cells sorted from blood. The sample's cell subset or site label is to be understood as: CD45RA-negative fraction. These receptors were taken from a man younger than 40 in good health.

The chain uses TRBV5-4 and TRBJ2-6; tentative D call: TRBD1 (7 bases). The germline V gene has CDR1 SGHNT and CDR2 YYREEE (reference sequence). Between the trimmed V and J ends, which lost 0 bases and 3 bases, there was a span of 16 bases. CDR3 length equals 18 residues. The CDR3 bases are TGTGCCAGCAGCTTGGATGGAGGGGGCTTGGGTGGGGCCAACGTCCTGACTTTC. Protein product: CASSLDGGGLGGANVLTF.

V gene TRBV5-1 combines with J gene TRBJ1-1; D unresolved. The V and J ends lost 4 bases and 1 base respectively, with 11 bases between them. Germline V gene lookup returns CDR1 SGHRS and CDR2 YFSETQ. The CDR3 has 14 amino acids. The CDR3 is CASSPGSWNTEAFF. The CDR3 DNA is TGCGCCAGCAGCCCGGGGAGTTGGAACACTGAAGCTTTCTTT.

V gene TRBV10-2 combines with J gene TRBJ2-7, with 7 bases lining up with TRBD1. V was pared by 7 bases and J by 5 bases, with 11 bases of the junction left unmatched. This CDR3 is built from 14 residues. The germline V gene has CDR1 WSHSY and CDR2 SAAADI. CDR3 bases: TGCGCCAGCACCCTGACAGGGAGCAGGGACGAGCAGTACTTC. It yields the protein CASTLTGSRDEQYF.

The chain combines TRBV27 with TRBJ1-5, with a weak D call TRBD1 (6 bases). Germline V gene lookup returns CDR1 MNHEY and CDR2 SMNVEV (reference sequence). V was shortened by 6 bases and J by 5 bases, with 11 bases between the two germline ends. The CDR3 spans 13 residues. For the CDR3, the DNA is TGTGCCAGCAGAGTAGGGGGTGATCAGCCCCAGCATTTT. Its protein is CASRVGGDQPQHF.

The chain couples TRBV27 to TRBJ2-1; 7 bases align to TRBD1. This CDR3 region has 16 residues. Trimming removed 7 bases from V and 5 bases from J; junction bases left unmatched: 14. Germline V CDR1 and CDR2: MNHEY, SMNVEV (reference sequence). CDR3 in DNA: TGTGCCAGCACTCCAACGATTCGACAGGGCAACAATGAGCAGTTCTTC. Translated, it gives CASTPTIRQGNNEQFF.

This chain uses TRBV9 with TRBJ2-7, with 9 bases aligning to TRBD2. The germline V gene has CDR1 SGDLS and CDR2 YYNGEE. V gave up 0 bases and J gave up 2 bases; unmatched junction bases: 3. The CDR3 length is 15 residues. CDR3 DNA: TGTGCCAGCAGCGTAGGCCTAGCGGGGACCTACGAGCAGTACTTC. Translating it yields CASSVGLAGTYEQYF. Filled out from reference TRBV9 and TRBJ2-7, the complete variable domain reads DSGVTQTPKHLITATGQRVTLRCSPRSGDLSVYWYQQSLDQGLQFLIQYYNGEERAKGNILERFSAQQFPDLHSELNLSSLELGDSALYFCASSVGLAGTYEQYFGPGTRLTVT.

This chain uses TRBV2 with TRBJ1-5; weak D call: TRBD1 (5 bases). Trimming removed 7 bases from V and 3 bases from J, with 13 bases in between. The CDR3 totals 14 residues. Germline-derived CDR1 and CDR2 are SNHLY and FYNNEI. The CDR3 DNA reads TGTGCCAGCACCCCAGGACAAGCCAATCAGCCCCAGCATTTT. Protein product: CASTPGQANQPQHF.

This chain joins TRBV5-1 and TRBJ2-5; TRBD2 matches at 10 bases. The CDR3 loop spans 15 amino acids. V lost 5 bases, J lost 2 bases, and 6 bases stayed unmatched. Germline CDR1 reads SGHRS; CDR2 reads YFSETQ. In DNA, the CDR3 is TGCGCCAGCAGGGGGACTAGCGCTATTCAAGAGACCCAGTACTTC. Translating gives CASRGTSAIQETQYF. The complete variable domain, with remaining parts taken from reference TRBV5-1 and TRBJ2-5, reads KAGVTQTPRYLIKTRGQQVTLSCSPISGHRSVSWYQQTPGQGLQFLFEYFSETQRNKGNFPGRFSGRQFSNSRSEMNVSTLELGDSALYLCASRGTSAIQETQYFGPGTRLLVL.

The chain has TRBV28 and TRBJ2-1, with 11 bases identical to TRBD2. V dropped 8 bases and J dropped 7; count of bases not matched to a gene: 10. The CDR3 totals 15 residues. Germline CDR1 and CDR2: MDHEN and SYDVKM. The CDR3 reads CASGLAGGLGNEQFF. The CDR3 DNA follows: TGTGCCAGCGGCCTAGCGGGAGGCTTAGGGAATGAGCAGTTCTTC.

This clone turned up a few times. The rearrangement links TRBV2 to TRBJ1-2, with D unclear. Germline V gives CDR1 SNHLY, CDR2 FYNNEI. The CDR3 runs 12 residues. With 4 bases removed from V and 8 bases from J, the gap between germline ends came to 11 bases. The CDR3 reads CASSASESGYTF. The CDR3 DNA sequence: TGTGCCAGCAGTGCGAGTGAGAGCGGCTACACCTTC. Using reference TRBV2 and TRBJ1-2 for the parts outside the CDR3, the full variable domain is EPEVTQTPSHQVTQMGQEVILRCVPISNHLYFYWYRQILGQKVEFLVSFYNNEISEKSEIFDDQFSVERPDGSNFTLKIRSTKLEDSAMYFCASSASESGYTFGSGTRLTVV.

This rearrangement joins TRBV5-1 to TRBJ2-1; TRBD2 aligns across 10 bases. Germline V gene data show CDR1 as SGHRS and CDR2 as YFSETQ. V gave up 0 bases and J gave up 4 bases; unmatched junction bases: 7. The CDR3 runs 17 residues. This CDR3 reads CASSLGALAGGYNEQFF. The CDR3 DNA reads TGCGCCAGCAGCTTGGGAGCCTTAGCGGGGGGATACAATGAGCAGTTCTTC.

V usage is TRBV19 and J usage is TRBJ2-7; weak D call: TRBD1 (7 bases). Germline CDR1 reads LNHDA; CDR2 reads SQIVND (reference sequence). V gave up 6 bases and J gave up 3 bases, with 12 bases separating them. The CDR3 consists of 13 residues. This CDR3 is CASRRGTDYEQYF. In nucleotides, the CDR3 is TGTGCCAGTAGACGGGGGACAGACTACGAGCAGTACTTC.